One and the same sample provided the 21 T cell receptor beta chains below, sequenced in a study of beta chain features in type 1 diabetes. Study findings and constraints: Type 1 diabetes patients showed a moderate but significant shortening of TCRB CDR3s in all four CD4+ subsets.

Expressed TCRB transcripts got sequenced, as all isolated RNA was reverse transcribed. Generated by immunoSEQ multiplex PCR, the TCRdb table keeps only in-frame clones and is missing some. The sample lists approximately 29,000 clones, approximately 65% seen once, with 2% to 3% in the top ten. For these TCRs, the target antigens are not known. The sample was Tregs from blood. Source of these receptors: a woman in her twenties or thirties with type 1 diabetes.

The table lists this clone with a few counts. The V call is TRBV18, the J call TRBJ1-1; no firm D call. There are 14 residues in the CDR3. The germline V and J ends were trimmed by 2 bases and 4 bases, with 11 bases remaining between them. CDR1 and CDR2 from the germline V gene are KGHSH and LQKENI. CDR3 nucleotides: TGTGCCAGCTCACCAATATCAGCTAGCACTGAAGCTTTCTTT. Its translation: CASSPISASTEAFF.

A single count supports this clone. The CDR3, as DNA: TGTGCCAGCAGTGAAAGTAGCAGGGTCGGGTCCAATGAGCAGTTCTTC. Translated, it gives CASSESSRVGSNEQFF. V usage is TRBV2 and J usage is TRBJ2-1, with D maybe TRBD1 (5 bases). The CDR3 is 16 residues long. Trimming cost V 2 bases and J 6 bases, with 17 bases left between them. The germline V gene encodes CDR1 SNHLY and CDR2 FYNNEI.

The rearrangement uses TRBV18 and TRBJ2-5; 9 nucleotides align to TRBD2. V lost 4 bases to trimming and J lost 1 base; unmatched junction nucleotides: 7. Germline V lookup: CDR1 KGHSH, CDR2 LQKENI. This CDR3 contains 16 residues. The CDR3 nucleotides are TGTGCCAGCTCACTCGTAGCGGGAGAACTCCAAGAGACCCAGTACTTC. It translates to CASSLVAGELQETQYF.

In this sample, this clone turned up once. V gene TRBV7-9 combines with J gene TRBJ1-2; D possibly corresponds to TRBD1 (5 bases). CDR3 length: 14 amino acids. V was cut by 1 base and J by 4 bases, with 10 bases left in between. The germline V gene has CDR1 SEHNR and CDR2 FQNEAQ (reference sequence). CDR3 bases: TGTGCCAGCAGCTTAGTAGGGGCCGGCTATGGCTACACCTTC. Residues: CASSLVGAGYGYTF.

CDR3 sequence (DNA): TGCGCCAGCAGTCAGGACAGGGGCTATGGCTACACCTTC. Residues: CASSQDRGYGYTF. The chain carries TRBV10-2 and TRBJ1-2; 9 bases align to TRBD1. V was pared by 5 bases and J by 4 bases, with 2 bases of the junction left unmatched. The CDR3 runs 13 residues. Per the germline V gene, CDR1 is WSHSY and CDR2 is SAAADI.

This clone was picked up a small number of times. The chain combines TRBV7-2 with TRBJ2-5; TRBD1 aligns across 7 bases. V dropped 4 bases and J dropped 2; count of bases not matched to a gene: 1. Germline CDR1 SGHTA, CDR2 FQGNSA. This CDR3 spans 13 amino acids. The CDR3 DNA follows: TGTGCCAGCAGCTCGGGACAGCAAGAGACCCAGTACTTC. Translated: CASSSGQQETQYF.

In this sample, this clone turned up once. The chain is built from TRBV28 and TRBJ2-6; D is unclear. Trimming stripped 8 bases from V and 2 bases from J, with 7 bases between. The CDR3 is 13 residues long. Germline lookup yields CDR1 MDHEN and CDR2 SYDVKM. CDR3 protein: CASFTPGANVLTF. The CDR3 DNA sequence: TGTGCCAGCTTCACACCTGGGGCCAACGTCCTGACTTTC.

The CDR3 bases are TGTGCCAGCAGCTTAAGCGGCGGGAGAGGCACCGGGGAGCTGTTTTTT. It codes for CASSLSGGRGTGELFF. The chain links TRBV7-9 to TRBJ2-2; 7 bases map to TRBD2. After removal of 2 bases from V and 4 bases from J, the junction contained 7 bases not matched to a gene. Germline loops: CDR1 SEHNR, CDR2 FQNEAQ (reference sequence). The CDR3 extends over 16 amino acids. The full variable domain, completed using reference TRBV7-9 and TRBJ2-2, is DTGVSQNPRHKITKRGQNVTFRCDPISEHNRLYWYRQTLGQGPEFLTYFQNEAQLEKSRLLSDRFSAERPKGSFSTLEIQRTEQGDSAMYLCASSLSGGRGTGELFFGEGSRLTVL.

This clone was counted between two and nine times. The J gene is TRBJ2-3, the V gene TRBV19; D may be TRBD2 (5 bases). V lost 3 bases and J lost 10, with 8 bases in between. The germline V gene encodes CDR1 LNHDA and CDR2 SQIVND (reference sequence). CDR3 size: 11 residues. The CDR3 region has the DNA TGTGCCAGTAGTATTAGCGATGCGCAGTATTTT. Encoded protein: CASSISDAQYF.

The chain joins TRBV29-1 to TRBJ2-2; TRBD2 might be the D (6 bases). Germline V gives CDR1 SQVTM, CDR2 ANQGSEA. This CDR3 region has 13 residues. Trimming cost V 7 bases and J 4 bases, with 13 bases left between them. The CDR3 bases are TGCAGCGGGAGGGCGAGGGCCACCGGGGAGCTGTTTTTT. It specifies CSGRARATGELFF.

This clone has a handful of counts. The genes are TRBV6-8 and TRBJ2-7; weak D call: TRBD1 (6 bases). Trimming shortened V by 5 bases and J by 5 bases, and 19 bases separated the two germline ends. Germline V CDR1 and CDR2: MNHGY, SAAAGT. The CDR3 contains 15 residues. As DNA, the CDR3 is TGTGCCAGCAGTGATTTACCGGGACACGGCCACGAGCAGTACTTC. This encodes CASSDLPGHGHEQYF.

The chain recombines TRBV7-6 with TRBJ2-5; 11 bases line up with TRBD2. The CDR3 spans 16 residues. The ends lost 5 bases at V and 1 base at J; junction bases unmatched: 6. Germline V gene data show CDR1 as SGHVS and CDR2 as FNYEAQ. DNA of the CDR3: TGTGCCAGCAGCCAGGGACTAGCGGCACTCCAAGAGACCCAGTACTTC. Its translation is CASSQGLAALQETQYF.

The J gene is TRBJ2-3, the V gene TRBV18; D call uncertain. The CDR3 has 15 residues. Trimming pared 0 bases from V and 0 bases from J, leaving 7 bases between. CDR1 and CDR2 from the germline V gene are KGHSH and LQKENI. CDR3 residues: CASSPPAQSTDTQYF. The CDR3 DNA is TGTGCCAGCTCACCACCGGCCCAGAGCACAGATACGCAGTATTTT.

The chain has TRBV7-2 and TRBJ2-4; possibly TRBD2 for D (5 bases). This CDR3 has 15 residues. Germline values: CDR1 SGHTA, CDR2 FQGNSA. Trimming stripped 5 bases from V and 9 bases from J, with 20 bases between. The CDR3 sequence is CASSPSPLAWAIQYF. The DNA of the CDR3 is TGTGCCAGCAGCCCTAGTCCCCTAGCATGGGCCATTCAGTACTTC.

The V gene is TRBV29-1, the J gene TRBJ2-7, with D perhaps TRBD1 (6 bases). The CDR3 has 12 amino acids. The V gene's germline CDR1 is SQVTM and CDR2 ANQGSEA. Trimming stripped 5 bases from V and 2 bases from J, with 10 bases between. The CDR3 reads CSVQGLTYEQYF. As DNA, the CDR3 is TGCAGCGTTCAGGGGCTTACCTACGAGCAGTACTTC.

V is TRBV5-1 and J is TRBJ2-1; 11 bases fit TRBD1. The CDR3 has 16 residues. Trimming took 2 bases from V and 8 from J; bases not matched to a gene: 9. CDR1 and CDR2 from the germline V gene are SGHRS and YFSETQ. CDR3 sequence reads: CASSFRAGTGGDEQFF. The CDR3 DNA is TGCGCCAGCAGCTTCCGAGCCGGGACAGGGGGTGATGAGCAGTTCTTC.

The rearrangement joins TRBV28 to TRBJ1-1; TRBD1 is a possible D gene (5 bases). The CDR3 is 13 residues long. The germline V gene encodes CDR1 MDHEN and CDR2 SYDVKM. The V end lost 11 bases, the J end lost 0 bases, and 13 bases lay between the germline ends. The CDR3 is CAGMGLLNTEAFF. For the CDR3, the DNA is TGTGCCGGGATGGGACTGTTGAACACTGAAGCTTTCTTT.

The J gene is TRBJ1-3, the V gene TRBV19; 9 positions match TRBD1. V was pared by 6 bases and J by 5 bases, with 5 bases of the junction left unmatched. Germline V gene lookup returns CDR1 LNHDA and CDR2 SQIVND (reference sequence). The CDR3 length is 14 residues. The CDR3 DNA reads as TGTGCCAGTAGCGACGGACAGGGGCGAAACACCATATATTTT. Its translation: CASSDGQGRNTIYF. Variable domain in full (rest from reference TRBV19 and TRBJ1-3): DGGITQSPKYLFRKEGQNVTLSCEQNLNHDAMYWYRQDPGQGLRLIYYSQIVNDFQKGDIAEGYSVSREKKESFPLTVTSAQKNPTAFYLCASSDGQGRNTIYFGEGSWLTVV.

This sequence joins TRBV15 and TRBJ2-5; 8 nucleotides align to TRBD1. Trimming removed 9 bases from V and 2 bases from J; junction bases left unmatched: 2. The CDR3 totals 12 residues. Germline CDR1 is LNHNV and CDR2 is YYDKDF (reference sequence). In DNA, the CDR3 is TGTGCCACTGGACAGGGACAAGAGACCCAGTACTTC. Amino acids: CATGQGQETQYF.

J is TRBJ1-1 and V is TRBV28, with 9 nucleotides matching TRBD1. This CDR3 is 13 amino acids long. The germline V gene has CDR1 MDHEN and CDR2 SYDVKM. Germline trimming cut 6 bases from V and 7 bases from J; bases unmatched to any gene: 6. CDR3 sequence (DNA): TGTGCCAGCAGATCGGGACAGGGAAATGAAGCTTTCTTT. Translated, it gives CASRSGQGNEAFF.

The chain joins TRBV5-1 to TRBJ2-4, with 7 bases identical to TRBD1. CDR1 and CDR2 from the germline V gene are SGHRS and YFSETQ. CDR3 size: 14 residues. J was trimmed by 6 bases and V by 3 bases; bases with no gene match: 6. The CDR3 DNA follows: TGCGCCAGCAGCTCGGGGACAGCTCTAAACATTCAGTACTTC. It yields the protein CASSSGTALNIQYF.